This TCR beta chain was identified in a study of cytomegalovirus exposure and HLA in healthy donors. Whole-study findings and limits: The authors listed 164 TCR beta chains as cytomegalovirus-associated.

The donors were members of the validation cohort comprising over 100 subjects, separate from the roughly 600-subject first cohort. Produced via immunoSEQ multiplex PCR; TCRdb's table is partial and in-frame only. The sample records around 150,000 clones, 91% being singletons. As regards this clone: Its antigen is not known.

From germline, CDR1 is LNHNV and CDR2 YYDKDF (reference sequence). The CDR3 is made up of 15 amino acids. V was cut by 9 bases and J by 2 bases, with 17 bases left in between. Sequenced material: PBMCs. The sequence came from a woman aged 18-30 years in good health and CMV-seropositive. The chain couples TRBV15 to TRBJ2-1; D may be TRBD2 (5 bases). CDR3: CATRAGGGTYNEQFF. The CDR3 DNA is TGTGCCACTCGTGCAGGAGGTGGGACCTACAATGAGCAGTTCTTC. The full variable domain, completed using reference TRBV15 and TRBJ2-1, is DAMVIQNPRYQVTQFGKPVTLSCSQTLNHNVMYWYQQKSSQAPKLLFHYYDKDFNNEADTPDNFQSRRPNTSFCFLDIRSPGLGDTAMYLCATRAGGGTYNEQFFGPGTRLTVL.